This T cell receptor (beta chain) was obtained from a study of T cell repertoires in cytomegalovirus infection. Study results and caveats: Within the response measured ex vivo, HLA-C-restricted CMV-specific TCR beta clonotypes were dominant.

TCRdb passed the reads through MiXCR, listing each CDR3 protein once. The sample shows some 450,000 distinct CDR3 sequences, approximately 30% of them seen only once. As to this clonotype: No antigen is known for it.

V lost 3 bases and J 3 bases, leaving 14 bases between the germline ends. This CDR3 spans 16 amino acids. Per the germline V gene, CDR1 is KGHSH and CDR2 is LQKENI. The chain carries TRBV18 and TRBJ2-2; D is ambiguous. Source material: PBMCs. The source is a human donor in good health (CMV status not recorded). Some clones in this sample may be carry-over from other donors' samples. CDR3 in amino acids: CASSPSDTTYTGELFF. The CDR3 DNA follows: TGTGCCAGCTCACCGTCAGACACCACCTACACCGGGGAGCTGTTTTTT.